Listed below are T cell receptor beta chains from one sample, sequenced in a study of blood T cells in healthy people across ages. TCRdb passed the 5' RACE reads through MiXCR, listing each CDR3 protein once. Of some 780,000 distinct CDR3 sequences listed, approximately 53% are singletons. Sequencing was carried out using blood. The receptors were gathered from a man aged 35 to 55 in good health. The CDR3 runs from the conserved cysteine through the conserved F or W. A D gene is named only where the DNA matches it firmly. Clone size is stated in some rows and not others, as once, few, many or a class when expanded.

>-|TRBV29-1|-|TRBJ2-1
CSVEIGDSSYNERFF
TGCAGCGTTGAAATTGGGGATAGCTCCTACAATGAGCGGTTCTTC
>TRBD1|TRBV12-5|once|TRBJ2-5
CARGSYPDREETQYF
TGTGCTAGGGGCTCCTATCCCGACAGGGAAGAGACCCAGTACTTC
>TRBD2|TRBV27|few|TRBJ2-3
CASSFSRGGRATDTQYF
TGTGCCAGCAGTTTTTCCCGGGGAGGGAGGGCCACAGATACGCAGTATTTT
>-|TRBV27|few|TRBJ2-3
CASVGADTQYF
TGTGCCAGTGTAGGCGCAGATACGCAGTATTTT
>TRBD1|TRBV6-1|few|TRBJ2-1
CASAENTGTGRNEQFF
TGTGCCAGCGCCGAAAATACGGGGACAGGCCGTAATGAGCAGTTCTTC
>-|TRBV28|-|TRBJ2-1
CASTYGGTDYNEQFF
TGTGCCAGCACCTACGGCGGGACAGATTACAATGAGCAGTTCTTC
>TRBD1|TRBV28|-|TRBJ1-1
CASTGQGAFTNTEAFF
TGTGCCAGCACGGGACAGGGGGCTTTCACGAACACTGAAGCTTTCTTT
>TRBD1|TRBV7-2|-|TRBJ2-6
CASSFPQGSSGANVLTF
TGTGCCAGCAGCTTCCCACAGGGGAGCTCTGGGGCCAACGTCCTGACTTTC
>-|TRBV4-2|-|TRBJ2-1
CASSQERRQTGTYNEQFF
TGTGCCAGCAGCCAAGAGAGACGGCAGACCGGAACCTACAATGAGCAGTTCTTC
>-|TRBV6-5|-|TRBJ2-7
CASSYSPAGPAGDEQYF
TGTGCCAGCAGTTACTCCCCAGCGGGTCCTGCCGGGGACGAGCAGTACTTC
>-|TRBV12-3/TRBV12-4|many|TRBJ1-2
CASSLGTNYGYTF
TGTGCCAGCAGTTTAGGGACCAACTATGGCTACACCTTC
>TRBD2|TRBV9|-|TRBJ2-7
CASSAGLANYEQYF
TGTGCCAGCAGCGCGGGACTAGCCAACTACGAGCAGTACTTC
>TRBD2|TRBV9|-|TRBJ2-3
CASSVEAGASTDTQYF
TGTGCCAGCAGCGTAGAAGCGGGAGCCTCCACAGATACGCAGTATTTT
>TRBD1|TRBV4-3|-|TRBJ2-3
CASSDTGGQGRNTQYF
TGCGCCAGCAGCGACACCGGGGGACAGGGTAGAAATACGCAGTATTTT
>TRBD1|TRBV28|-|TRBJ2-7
CASSSYTDRIFYEQYF
TGTGCCAGCAGTTCATATACGGACAGGATATTCTACGAGCAGTACTTC
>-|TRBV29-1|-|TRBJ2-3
CSVEEASVDTQYF
TGCAGCGTTGAAGAGGCCAGCGTAGATACGCAGTATTTT
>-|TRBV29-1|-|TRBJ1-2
CSVTDGGDGYTF
TGCAGCGTGACCGATGGGGGGGATGGCTACACCTTC
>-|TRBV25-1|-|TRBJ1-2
CASSGGSPNYGYTF
TGTGCCAGCAGTGGTGGCAGTCCGAACTATGGCTACACCTTC
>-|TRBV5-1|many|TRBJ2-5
CASSLGQETQYF
TGTGCCAGCAGCTTAGGGCAAGAGACCCAGTACTTC
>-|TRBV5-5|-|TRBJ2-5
CASTGGQTQYF
TGTGCCAGCACCGGCGGGCAGACCCAGTACTTC
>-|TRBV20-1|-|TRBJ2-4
CSAPPSRGDIQYF
TGCAGTGCACCCCCATCCAGGGGGGACATTCAGTACTTC
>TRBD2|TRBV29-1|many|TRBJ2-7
CSVGEGYYEQYF
TGCAGCGTTGGGGAGGGTTACTACGAGCAGTACTTC
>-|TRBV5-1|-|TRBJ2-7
CASRLMGPSYEQYF
TGCGCCAGCCGCTTAATGGGCCCCAGCTACGAGCAGTACTTC
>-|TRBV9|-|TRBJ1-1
CASSPLSQNTEAFF
TGTGCCAGCAGCCCTCTCAGCCAGAACACTGAAGCTTTCTTT
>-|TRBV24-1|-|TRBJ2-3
CATSDLRGGDTDTQYF
TGTGCCACCAGTGATTTGAGAGGGGGGGACACAGATACGCAGTATTTT
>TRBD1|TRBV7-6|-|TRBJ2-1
CASSTQGDEQFF
TGTGCCAGCAGCACACAGGGGGATGAGCAGTTCTTC
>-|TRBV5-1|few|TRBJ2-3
CASSLGPVGTDTQYF
TGCGCCAGCAGCTTAGGCCCGGTTGGAACAGATACGCAGTATTTT
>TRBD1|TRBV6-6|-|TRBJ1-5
CASSYSPTGASNQPQHF
TGTGCCAGCAGTTACTCGCCGACAGGGGCCAGCAATCAGCCCCAGCATTTT
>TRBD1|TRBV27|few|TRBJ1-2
CASSSVTGVGYGYTF
TGTGCCAGCAGTTCAGTGACAGGGGTCGGCTATGGCTACACCTTC
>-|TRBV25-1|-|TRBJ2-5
CASSGTETWGLQETQYF
TGTGCCAGCAGTGGAACAGAGACCTGGGGCCTCCAAGAGACCCAGTACTTC
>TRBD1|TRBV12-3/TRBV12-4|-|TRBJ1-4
CASSLQSGTGEKLFF
TGTGCCAGCAGCCTTCAATCCGGGACAGGCGAAAAACTGTTTTTT
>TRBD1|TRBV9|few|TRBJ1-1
CASSVALDRGPTEAFF
TGTGCCAGCAGCGTGGCCCTTGACAGGGGGCCGACTGAAGCTTTCTTT
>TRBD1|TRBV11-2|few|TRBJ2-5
CASSSVQGAQETQYF
TGTGCCAGCAGCTCCGTACAGGGGGCCCAAGAGACCCAGTACTTC
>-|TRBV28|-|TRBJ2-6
CASSQRFGGGFTGANVLTF
TGTGCCAGCAGTCAACGATTCGGAGGGGGCTTTACTGGGGCCAACGTCCTGACTTTC
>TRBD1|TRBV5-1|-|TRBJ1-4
CASSLTGTGSEKLFF
TGCGCCAGCAGCTTAACCGGGACAGGGAGTGAAAAACTGTTTTTT
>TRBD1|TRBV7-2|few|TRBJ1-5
CASSRGQGSWQPQHF
TGTGCCAGCAGCCGTGGACAGGGGTCTTGGCAGCCCCAGCATTTT
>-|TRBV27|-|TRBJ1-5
CASSFVTGSQPQHF
TGTGCCAGCAGTTTTGTAACAGGAAGTCAGCCCCAGCATTTT
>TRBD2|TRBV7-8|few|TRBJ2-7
CASSFPLAGTHYEQYF
TGTGCCAGCAGCTTCCCTCTAGCGGGCACTCACTACGAGCAGTACTTC
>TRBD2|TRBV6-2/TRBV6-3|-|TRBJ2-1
CASRSGLVVNEQFF
TGTGCCAGCAGGTCAGGACTAGTTGTCAATGAGCAGTTCTTC
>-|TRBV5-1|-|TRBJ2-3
CASSLRRASFTDTQYF
TGCGCCAGCAGCTTGCGGCGGGCCTCTTTCACAGATACGCAGTATTTT
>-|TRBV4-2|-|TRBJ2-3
CASSQVRIADTQYF
TGTGCCAGCAGCCAAGTTAGGATCGCAGATACGCAGTATTTT
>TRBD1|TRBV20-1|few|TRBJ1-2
CSAGDRGRLSGYTF
TGCAGTGCGGGTGACAGGGGGCGGTTGAGTGGCTACACCTTC